One T cell receptor beta chain is described in this entry. The antigen is not known. This sample is part of a study of T cells after yellow fever vaccination. Study-level findings and limits: At 95% to 97% for CD4 and roughly 87% for CD8, most primary-vaccination clones showed up again after the booster. Contaminating bulk clonotypes could be abundant in FACS-sorted repertoires.

5'RACE template switching added a universal primer site and UMIs to TCR cDNA. A single record per CDR3 protein comes from TCRdb applying MiXCR to the 5' RACE reads. The sample lists some 500,000 distinct CDR3 sequences, approximately 13% occurring once. The germline V gene has CDR1 MDHEN and CDR2 SYDVKM. This CDR3 contains 13 residues. With 7 bases removed from V and 6 bases from J, the gap between germline ends came to 13 bases. The sequenced sample was PBMCs, obtained on the day of the yellow fever booster vaccination. The TCR sequence derives from a man between 25 and 39 years old who received the YFV17D yellow fever vaccine. J is TRBJ2-1 and V is TRBV28; maybe TRBD2 (6 bases). The DNA for the CDR3 is TGTGCCAGCACCCTTGGAGGGGTCAATGAGCAGTTCTTC. This encodes CASTLGGVNEQFF.